The rows below give T cell receptor beta chains drawn from one sample of a study of T cell repertoires in cytomegalovirus infection. These receptors have no identified antigens. One entry per CDR3 protein results from TCRdb running MiXCR on the reads. This sample yields 640,000 or so distinct CDR3 sequences, of which 30% to 40% are seen a single time; roughly 18% belongs to the top ten. The source material was cultured PBMCs, sampled from culture after CMV antigen stimulation. The receptors here all came from a human donor in good health (CMV status not recorded). Some clones in this sample may be carry-over from other donors' samples. The conserved cysteine and the conserved F or W are not part of the CDR3 here. Size is omitted from some rows. Given values are once, few, many or a class for expanded clones.

V gene: TRBV10-3
clone size: .
CDR3 protein: AISESMGRGANVLT

V gene: TRBV7-2
clone size: .
CDR3 protein: ASSSIPGSGDGYT

V gene: TRBV30
clone size: .
CDR3 protein: AWSVGRYGYEQY

V gene: TRBV7-2
clone size: many
CDR3 protein: ASSAPGQQNTEAF

V gene: TRBV12-3/TRBV12-4
clone size: .
CDR3 protein: ASSLKGGYT

V gene: TRBV11-2
clone size: few
CDR3 protein: ASSTAGGVTTQY

V gene: TRBV7-8
clone size: few
CDR3 protein: ASSPASQGIVKNIQY

V gene: TRBV4-1
clone size: .
CDR3 protein: ASSQATVLGSYEQY

V gene: TRBV5-1
clone size: few
CDR3 protein: ASRVNAGGEQY

V gene: TRBV7-9
clone size: few
CDR3 protein: ASSLTGGRTGELF

V gene: TRBV6-1
clone size: .
CDR3 protein: ASSQDRGFLYGYT

V gene: TRBV20-1
clone size: few
CDR3 protein: SATTGTSYEQY

V gene: TRBV28
clone size: few
CDR3 protein: ASSLMGTDQPQH

V gene: TRBV18
clone size: .
CDR3 protein: ASSPEGGGYT

V gene: TRBV6-2/TRBV6-3
clone size: once
CDR3 protein: ASSYWASGLSYEQY

V gene: TRBV18
clone size: .
CDR3 protein: ASSPGETGYT

V gene: TRBV2
clone size: .
CDR3 protein: ASRELAGFDTGELF

V gene: TRBV6-2/TRBV6-3
clone size: few
CDR3 protein: ASSLLGTLAYEQY

V gene: TRBV12-3/TRBV12-4
clone size: .
CDR3 protein: ASSLDALKQF

V gene: TRBV6-1
clone size: .
CDR3 protein: ASSGVRVDQPQH

V gene: TRBV7-9
clone size: many
CDR3 protein: ASSPGFTYNEQF

V gene: TRBV12-3/TRBV12-4
clone size: .
CDR3 protein: ASSFRGAVGYT

V gene: TRBV6-2/TRBV6-3
clone size: .
CDR3 protein: ASSSWAQETQY

V gene: TRBV27
clone size: .
CDR3 protein: ASSSLNSRSPLH

V gene: TRBV27
clone size: .
CDR3 protein: ASSWTGDYEQF

V gene: TRBV4-2
clone size: .
CDR3 protein: ASSPKMSIFLYEQF

V gene: TRBV9
clone size: .
CDR3 protein: ASSVTRRDTIY

V gene: TRBV20-1
clone size: .
CDR3 protein: SALSTSGGTYEQY

V gene: TRBV20-1
clone size: .
CDR3 protein: SVPGELTYEQY

V gene: TRBV24-1
clone size: .
CDR3 protein: ATSDPPPRGEQY

V gene: TRBV10-3
clone size: .
CDR3 protein: AISESLLVINQPQH

V gene: TRBV7-2
clone size: .
CDR3 protein: ASSLEWVSYNEQF

V gene: TRBV6-2/TRBV6-3
clone size: few
CDR3 protein: ASSQRDDSSYYEQY

V gene: TRBV9
clone size: .
CDR3 protein: ASSPGTARPTQY

V gene: TRBV28
clone size: .
CDR3 protein: ASSLNQGDQPQH

V gene: TRBV6-5
clone size: few
CDR3 protein: ASSYSSPIPWEHDTQY

V gene: TRBV10-3
clone size: .
CDR3 protein: AISGGAGNQPQH

V gene: TRBV7-2
clone size: few
CDR3 protein: ASSLTTPTEQY

V gene: TRBV27
clone size: few
CDR3 protein: ASSLGREGPRETQY

V gene: TRBV7-9
clone size: .
CDR3 protein: ASSLTGLVDTGELF

V gene: TRBV28
clone size: few
CDR3 protein: ASSSPLTQY

V gene: TRBV15
clone size: .
CDR3 protein: ATSRAGTGPPTRQETQY

V gene: TRBV10-3
clone size: few
CDR3 protein: TVGSTDTQY

V gene: TRBV19
clone size: .
CDR3 protein: ASSTPGTSGIHEQF

V gene: TRBV2
clone size: few
CDR3 protein: ASKAGAATDTQY

V gene: TRBV12-3/TRBV12-4
clone size: .
CDR3 protein: ASSLDPGGNEKLF

V gene: TRBV28
clone size: .
CDR3 protein: ASLFSGANVLT

V gene: TRBV19
clone size: .
CDR3 protein: ATRDLSKNNEQF

V gene: TRBV12-3/TRBV12-4
clone size: .
CDR3 protein: ASRKRVGEQF